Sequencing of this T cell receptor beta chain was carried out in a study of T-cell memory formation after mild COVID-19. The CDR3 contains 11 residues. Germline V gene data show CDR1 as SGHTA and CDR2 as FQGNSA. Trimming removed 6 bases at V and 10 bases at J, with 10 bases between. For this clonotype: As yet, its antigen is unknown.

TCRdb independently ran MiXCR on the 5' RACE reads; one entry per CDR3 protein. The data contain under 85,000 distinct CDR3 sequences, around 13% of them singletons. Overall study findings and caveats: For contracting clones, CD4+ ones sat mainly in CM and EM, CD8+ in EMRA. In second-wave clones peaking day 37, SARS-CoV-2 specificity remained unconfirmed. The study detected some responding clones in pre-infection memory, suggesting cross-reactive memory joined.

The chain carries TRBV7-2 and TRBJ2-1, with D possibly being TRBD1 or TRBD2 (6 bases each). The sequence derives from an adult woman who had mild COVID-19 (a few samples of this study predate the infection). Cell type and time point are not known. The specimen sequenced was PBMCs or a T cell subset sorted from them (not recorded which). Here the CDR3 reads CASSKGGEQFF. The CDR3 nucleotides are TGTGCCAGCAGTAAGGGGGGAGAGCAGTTCTTC.